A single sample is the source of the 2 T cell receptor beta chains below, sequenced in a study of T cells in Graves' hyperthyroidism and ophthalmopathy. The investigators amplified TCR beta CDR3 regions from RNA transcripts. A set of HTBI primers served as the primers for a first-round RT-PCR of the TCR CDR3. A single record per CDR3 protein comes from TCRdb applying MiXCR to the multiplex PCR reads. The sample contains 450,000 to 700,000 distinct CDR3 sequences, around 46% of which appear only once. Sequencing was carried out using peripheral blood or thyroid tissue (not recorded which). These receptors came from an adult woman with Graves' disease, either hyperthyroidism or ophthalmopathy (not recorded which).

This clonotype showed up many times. CDR3 DNA sequence: TGTGCCAGCAGTTTAATGGGTCAGCCCCAGCATTTT. Translating gives CASSLMGQPQHF. The chain links TRBV27 to TRBJ1-5; D unclear. Trimming stripped 2 bases from V and 6 bases from J, with 5 bases between. The CDR3 has 12 residues. Germline CDR1 reads MNHEY; CDR2 reads SMNVEV (reference sequence).

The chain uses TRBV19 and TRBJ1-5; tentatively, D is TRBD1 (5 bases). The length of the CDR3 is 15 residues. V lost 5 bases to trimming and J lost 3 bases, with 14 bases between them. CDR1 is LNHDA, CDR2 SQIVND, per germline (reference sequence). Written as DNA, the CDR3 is TGTGCCAGTAGTGTCCGGGACGGCGTCAATCAGCCCCAGCATTTT. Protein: CASSVRDGVNQPQHF.